The 2 T cell receptor beta chains reported below all come from one sample, sequenced in a study of CD8+ T cells in alopecia areata. Investigators isolated RNA and reverse transcribed it into cDNA to act as the sequencing template. Here immunoSEQ multiplex PCR was the method, and the copy in TCRdb shows in-frame clones only, minus some. The repertoire holds 150,000 or so clones, with around half as singletons. Treatment specified: oral pan-JAK inhibitor, 5-10 mg twice daily. The specimen was CD8+ T cells sorted from blood, collected at week 4, from a patient treated with tofacitinib. The receptors derive from a human donor with alopecia areata.

The J gene is TRBJ2-3, the V gene TRBV5-6; 8 bases are a match to TRBD2. V lost 4 bases, J lost 4 bases, and 8 bases stayed unmatched. There are 15 residues in the CDR3. CDR1 is SGHDT and CDR2 is YYEEEE in the germline V gene. The chain's CDR3 is CASSARTSNADTQYF. DNA of the CDR3: TGTGCCAGCAGCGCCCGGACTAGCAACGCAGATACGCAGTATTTT. Variable domain in full (rest from reference TRBV5-6 and TRBJ2-3): DAGVTQSPTHLIKTRGQQVTLRCSPKSGHDTVSWYQQALGQGPQFIFQYYEEEERQRGNFPDRFSGHQFPNYSSELNVNALLLGDSALYLCASSARTSNADTQYFGPGTRLTVL.

The genes are TRBV27 and TRBJ2-7; D is possibly TRBD2 (5 bases). Germline V gene sequence: CDR1 MNHEY, CDR2 SMNVEV (reference sequence). CDR3 length: 14 residues. The V and J ends lost 6 bases and 0 bases respectively, with 12 bases between them. CDR3 sequence reads: CASSPIGVSYEQYF. CDR3 nucleotides: TGTGCCAGCAGCCCCATCGGGGTCTCCTACGAGCAGTACTTC.